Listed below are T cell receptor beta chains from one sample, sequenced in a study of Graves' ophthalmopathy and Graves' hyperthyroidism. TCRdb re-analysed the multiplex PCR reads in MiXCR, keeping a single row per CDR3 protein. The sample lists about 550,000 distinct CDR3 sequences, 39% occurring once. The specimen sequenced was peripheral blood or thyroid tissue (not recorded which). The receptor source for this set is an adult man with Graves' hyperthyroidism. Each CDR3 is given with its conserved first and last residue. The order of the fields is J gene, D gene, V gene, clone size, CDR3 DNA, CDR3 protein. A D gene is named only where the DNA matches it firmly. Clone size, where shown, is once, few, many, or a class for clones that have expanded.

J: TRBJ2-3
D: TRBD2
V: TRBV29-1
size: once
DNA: TGCAGCGTTGAAGCTAGCGGGAGGGCCTCTGGCACAGATACGCAGTATTTT
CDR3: CSVEASGRASGTDTQYF

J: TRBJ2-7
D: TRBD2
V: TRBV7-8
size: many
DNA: TGTGCCAGCAGCTTCCTCCCGGGGACTAGCGGGACAAGGACCTCCTACGAGCAGTACTTC
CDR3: CASSFLPGTSGTRTSYEQYF

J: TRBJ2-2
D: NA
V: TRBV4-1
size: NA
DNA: TGCGCCAGCAGCCAAATTTGGGCGTCGCCCGGGGAGCTGTTTTTT
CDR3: CASSQIWASPGELFF

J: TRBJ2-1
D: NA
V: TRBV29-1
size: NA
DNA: TGCAGCGTTGGTTACCAGATCAATGAGCAGTTCTTC
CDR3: CSVGYQINEQFF

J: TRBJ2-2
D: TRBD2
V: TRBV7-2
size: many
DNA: TGTGCCAGCAGGCGACTAGCGTCGAACACCGGGGAGCTGTTTTTT
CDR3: CASRRLASNTGELFF

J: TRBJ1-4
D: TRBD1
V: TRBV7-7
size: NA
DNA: TGTGCTAGCAGCTCAGCGACAGGGACTAATGAAAAACTGTTTTTT
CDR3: CASSSATGTNEKLFF

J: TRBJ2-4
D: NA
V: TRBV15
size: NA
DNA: TGTGCCACCGCAGGGGTAGCCAAAAACATTCAGTACTTC
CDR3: CATAGVAKNIQYF

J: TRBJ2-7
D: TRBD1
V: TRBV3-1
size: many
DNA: TGTGCCAGCGGGACAGGCGAGGCCTACGAGCAGTACTTC
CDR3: CASGTGEAYEQYF

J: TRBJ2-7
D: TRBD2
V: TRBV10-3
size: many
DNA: TGTGCCATCAGCGCCCTCGGACTAGCCACCTACGAGCAGTACTTC
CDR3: CAISALGLATYEQYF

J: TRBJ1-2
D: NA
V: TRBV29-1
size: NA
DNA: TGCAGCGTTGCGACGGCATCTGGCTACACCTTC
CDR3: CSVATASGYTF

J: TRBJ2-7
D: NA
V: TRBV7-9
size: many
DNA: TGTGCCAGCAGCGGTGACAACTACGAGCAGTACTTC
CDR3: CASSGDNYEQYF

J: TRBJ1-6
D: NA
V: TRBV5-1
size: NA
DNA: TGCGCCAGCAGCTTGGCCTGGAGTTCCGGTAATTCACCCCTCCGCTTT
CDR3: CASSLAWSSGNSPLRF

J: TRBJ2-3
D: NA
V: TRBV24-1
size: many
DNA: TGTGCCACCAGTGAGTCGCACGGGGATACGCAGTATTTT
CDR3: CATSESHGDTQYF

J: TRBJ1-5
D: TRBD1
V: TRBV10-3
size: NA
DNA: TGTGCCAGCAGTTACCTGACAGGGGGCCTTCTCATCCAGCCCCAGCATTTT
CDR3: CASSYLTGGLLIQPQHF

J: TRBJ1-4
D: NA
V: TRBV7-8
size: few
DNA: TGTGCCAGCAGCTCGCCTTGGAACAGTTCCACTAATGAAAAACTGTTTTTT
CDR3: CASSSPWNSSTNEKLFF

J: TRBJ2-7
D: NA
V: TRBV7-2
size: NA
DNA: TGTGCCAGCAGCCCCCACTCTGGGAGCGGGTATTACGAGCAGTACTTC
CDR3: CASSPHSGSGYYEQYF

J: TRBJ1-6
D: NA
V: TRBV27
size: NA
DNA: TGTGCCAGCGGTATCCGGCCCCATTCACCCCTCCACTTT
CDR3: CASGIRPHSPLHF

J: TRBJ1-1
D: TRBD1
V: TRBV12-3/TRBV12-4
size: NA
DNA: TGTGCCAGCAGTACGACAGGGATATCGAACACTGAAGCTTTCTTT
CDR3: CASSTTGISNTEAFF

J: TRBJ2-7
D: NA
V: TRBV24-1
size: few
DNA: TGTGCCACCAGTGTGGGACCGGACGAGCAGTACTTC
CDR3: CATSVGPDEQYF

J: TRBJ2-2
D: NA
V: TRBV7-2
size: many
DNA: TGTGCCAGCAGCCTTCCGGACAAAACCGCGGACACCGGGGAGCTGTTTTTT
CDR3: CASSLPDKTADTGELFF

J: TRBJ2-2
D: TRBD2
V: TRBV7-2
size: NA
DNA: TGTGCCAGCAGCTTCTATGGTCGAGCGGGACTGAACACCGGGGAGCTGTTTTTT
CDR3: CASSFYGRAGLNTGELFF

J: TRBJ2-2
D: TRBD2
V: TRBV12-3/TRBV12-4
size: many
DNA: TGTGCCAGCAGTATCCGACTAGCGGTGGACACCGGGGAGCTGTTTTTT
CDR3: CASSIRLAVDTGELFF

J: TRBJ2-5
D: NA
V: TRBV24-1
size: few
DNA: TGTGCCACCAGTGAAGGCGGGACTGCCAAAACCCAGTACTTC
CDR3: CATSEGGTAKTQYF

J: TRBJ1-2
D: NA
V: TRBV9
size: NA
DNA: TGTGGCAGCAGCGTAGACACCCTCGGTGGCTACACCTTC
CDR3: CGSSVDTLGGYTF

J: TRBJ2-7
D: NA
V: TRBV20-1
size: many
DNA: TGCAGTGCTAGAGTATCACGGGGGACGAGCGAGCAGTACTTC
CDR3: CSARVSRGTSEQYF

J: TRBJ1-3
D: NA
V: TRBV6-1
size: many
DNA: TGTGCCAGCAGTGAAGCAGTGGGGACAACCTCTGGAAACACCATATATTTT
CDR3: CASSEAVGTTSGNTIYF

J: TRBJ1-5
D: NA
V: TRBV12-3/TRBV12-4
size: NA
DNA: TGTGCCAGCAGTGGGAAAGGGGGTTGCAATCAGCCCCAGCATTTT
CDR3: CASSGKGGCNQPQHF

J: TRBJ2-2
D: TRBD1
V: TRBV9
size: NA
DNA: TGTGCCAGCAGCGAGTCCCGGGACAGGGGTATTGCCGGGGAGCTGTTTTTT
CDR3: CASSESRDRGIAGELFF

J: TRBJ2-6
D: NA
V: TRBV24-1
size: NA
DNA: TGTGCCACCGGAGACAGGTCTGGGGCCAACGTCCTCACTTTC
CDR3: CATGDRSGANVLTF

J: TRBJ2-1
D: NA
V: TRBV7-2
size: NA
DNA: TGTGCCAGCAGCTTTGCGATTGGAGCGGGTAGGAATGAGCAGTTCTTC
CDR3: CASSFAIGAGRNEQFF

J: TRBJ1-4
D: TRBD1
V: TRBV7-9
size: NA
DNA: TGTGCCAGCAGCCCTGCGACAGGGTTTACTGAAAAACTGTTTTTT
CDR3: CASSPATGFTEKLFF

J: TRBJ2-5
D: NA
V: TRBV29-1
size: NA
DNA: TGCAGCGTCGCGATCGCGGGGACTGGGAAAGAGACCCAGTACTTC
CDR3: CSVAIAGTGKETQYF

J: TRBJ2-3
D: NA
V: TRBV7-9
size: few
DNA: TGTGCCAGCAGCTTTGGCCTACGGTCAGATACGCAGTATTTT
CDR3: CASSFGLRSDTQYF

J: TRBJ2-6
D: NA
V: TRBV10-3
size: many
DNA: TGTGCCTGCAGTCCTACAGGGGCCAACGTCCTGACTTTC
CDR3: CACSPTGANVLTF

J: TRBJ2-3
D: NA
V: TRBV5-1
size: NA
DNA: TGCGCCAGCGGGCGAGAGCGGTCCACAGATACGCAGTATTTT
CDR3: CASGRERSTDTQYF

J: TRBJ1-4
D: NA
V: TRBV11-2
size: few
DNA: TGTGCCAGCAGCTCCCGGAGGGGAGTTGGGGGTGAAAAACTGTTTTTT
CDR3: CASSSRRGVGGEKLFF

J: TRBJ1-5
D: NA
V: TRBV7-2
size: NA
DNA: TGTGCCAGCAGCTTGCGAGGACAGAATCAGCCCCAGCATTTT
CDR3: CASSLRGQNQPQHF

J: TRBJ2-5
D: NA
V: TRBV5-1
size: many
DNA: TGCGCCAGCAGCTCCGGCGCACTCGGACTGCGATGGGAGACCCAGTACTTC
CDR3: CASSSGALGLRWETQYF

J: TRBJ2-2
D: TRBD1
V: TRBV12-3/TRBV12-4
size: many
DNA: TGTGCCAGCAGTCGGACAGGCCTCGGGGAGCTGTTTTTT
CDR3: CASSRTGLGELFF

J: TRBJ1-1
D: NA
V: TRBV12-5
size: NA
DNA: TGTGCTAGTGGTTTGTGGAACACTGAAGCTTTCTTT
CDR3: CASGLWNTEAFF

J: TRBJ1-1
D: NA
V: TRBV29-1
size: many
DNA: TGCAGCGTTGAAGATGGCAGCGGGGACACTGAAGCTTTCTTT
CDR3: CSVEDGSGDTEAFF

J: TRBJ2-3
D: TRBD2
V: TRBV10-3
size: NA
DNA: TGTGCCACCTCCCGTGAGAGCGGGAGTACAGATACGCAGTATTTT
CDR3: CATSRESGSTDTQYF

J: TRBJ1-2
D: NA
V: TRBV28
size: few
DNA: TGTGCCAGCAGAAGGGGAAGAGATGGCTACACCTTC
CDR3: CASRRGRDGYTF

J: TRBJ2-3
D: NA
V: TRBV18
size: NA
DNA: TGTGCCAGCTCAGCATCACTCGCAGATACGCAGTATTTT
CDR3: CASSASLADTQYF

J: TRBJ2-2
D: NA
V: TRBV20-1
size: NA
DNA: TGCAGTGCTAGACCAGGAGGGCCGCAAACCGGGGAGCTGTTTTTT
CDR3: CSARPGGPQTGELFF

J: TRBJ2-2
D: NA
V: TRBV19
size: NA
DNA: TGTGCCAGTAGCAAAGGACAGAGATTTGGCGGGGAGCTGTTTTTT
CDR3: CASSKGQRFGGELFF

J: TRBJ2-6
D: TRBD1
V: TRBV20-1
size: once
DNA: TGCAGTGCTAGGAAAGGGACAGGGGAACTTGGGGCCAACGTCCTGACTTTC
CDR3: CSARKGTGELGANVLTF

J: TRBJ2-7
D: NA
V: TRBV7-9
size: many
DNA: TGTGCCAGCAGCTTAGGGGCGGTTGAGCAGTACTTC
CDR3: CASSLGAVEQYF

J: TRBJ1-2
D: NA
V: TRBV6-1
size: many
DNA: TGTGCCAGCAGTGAAAAAGCGGACGGCCATGGCTACACCTTC
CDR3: CASSEKADGHGYTF

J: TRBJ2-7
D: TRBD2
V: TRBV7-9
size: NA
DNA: TGTGCCAGCAGCCAAGACGGGACTAGCGCTTCATCCTACGAGCAGTACTTC
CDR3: CASSQDGTSASSYEQYF

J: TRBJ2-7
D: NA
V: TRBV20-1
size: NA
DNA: TGCAGTGCTAGAGATAGGAGGGACCGCAACGAGCAGTACTTC
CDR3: CSARDRRDRNEQYF

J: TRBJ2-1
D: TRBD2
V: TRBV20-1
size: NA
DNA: TGCAGTGCTGCTAGCGGGGGCGGATGGGATGAGCAGTTCTTC
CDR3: CSAASGGGWDEQFF

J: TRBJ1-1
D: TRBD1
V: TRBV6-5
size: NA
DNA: TGTGCCAGCAGTAAAACAGGGGGCCCTGAAGCTTTCTTT
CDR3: CASSKTGGPEAFF

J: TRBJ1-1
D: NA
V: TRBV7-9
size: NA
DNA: TGTGCCAGCAGCTTAGGTCTCGTCGCAGGGATAGGTGAAGCTTTCTTT
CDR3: CASSLGLVAGIGEAFF